This T cell receptor (beta chain) was recovered during a study of blood T cell repertoires in COVID-19. Study-level background: The United States, Italy and Spain supplied acute and convalescent COVID-19 samples.

Patients from Seattle were sampled longitudinally, starting during active infection. Using immunoSEQ multiplex PCR, the repertoire was profiled, and TCRdb retains in-frame clones only, with some absent. The sample has around 260,000 clones; about 85% are singletons. Input material: peripheral blood. The receptor was derived from a human donor with COVID-19, enrolled during active disease. The donor label of this sample is uncertain.

In nucleotides, the CDR3 is TGCGCCAGCAGCCTGGACAGATACAATGAGCAGTTCTTC. As protein: CASSLDRYNEQFF. The chain employs TRBV4-3 and TRBJ2-1; TRBD1 might be the D (6 bases). Germline CDR1 and CDR2: LGHNA and YSLEER. V was clipped by 4 bases and J by 4 bases, with 8 bases between them. This CDR3 is built from 13 residues.